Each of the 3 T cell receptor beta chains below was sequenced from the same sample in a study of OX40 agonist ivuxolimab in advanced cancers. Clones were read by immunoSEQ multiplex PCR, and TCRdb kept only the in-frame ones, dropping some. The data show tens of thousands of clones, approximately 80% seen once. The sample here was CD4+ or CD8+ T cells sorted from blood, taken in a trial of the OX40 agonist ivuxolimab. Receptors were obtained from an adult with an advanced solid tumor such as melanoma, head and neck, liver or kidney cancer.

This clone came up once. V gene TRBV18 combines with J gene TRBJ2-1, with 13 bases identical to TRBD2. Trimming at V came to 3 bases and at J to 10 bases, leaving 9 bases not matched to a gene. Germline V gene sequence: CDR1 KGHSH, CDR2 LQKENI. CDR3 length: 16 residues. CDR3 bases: TGTGCCAGCTCACCCTACGGACTAGCGGGAGCGGGGGAGCAGTTCTTC. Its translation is CASSPYGLAGAGEQFF.

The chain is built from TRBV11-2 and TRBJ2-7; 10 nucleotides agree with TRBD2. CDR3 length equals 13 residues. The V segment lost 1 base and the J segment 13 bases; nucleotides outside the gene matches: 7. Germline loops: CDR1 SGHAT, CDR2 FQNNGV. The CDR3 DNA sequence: TGTGCCAGCAGCTTAGGTCAACTAGCGGGGAATTACTTC. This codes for CASSLGQLAGNYF.

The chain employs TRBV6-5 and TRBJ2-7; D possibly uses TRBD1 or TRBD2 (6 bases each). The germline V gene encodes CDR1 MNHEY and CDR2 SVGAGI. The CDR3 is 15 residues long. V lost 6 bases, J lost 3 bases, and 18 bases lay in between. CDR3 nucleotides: TGTGCCAGCAGCGAGAAGTGGGGGGCCGACTACGAGCAGTACTTC. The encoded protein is CASSEKWGADYEQYF.